This T cell receptor beta chain emerged from a study of blood T cells in healthy people across ages. Whole-study findings and limits: Long-lived donors carried more naive CD4+ cells and greater diversity than aged donors.

The total RNA that was extracted per sample amounted to at least 5.5 micrograms. The CDR3 runs to 14 residues. Germline assignment: CDR1 MNHNS and CDR2 SASEGT. V was cut by 2 bases and J by 8 bases, with 12 bases left in between. PCR was performed a second time for about 7 to 12 cycles using a sample-barcoded 5' primer and a J-beta primer mix. TCRdb analysed the 5' RACE reads with MiXCR anew, one entry per CDR3 protein. Here the sample spans hundreds of thousands of distinct CDR3 sequences, less than 40% being singletons. Points on this clonotype: What it binds is unknown.

The TCR sequence derives from a woman over 75 in good health. The sequencing input was blood. The chain combines TRBV6-1 with TRBJ1-4, with D unclear. The CDR3 here is CASSERNFHEKLFF. Here the CDR3 DNA reads TGTGCCAGCAGTGAAAGGAATTTTCACGAAAAACTGTTTTTT.